This TCR beta chain was recorded in a study of blood T cell repertoires in COVID-19. This CDR3 is 16 amino acids long. Trimming removed 3 bases at V and 10 bases at J, with 22 bases between. In germline, CDR1 is LNHDA, CDR2 SQIVND (reference sequence). A COVID-19 case was met by exposed participants within 2 weeks before study entry. Profiling relied on immunoSEQ multiplex PCR, and the TCRdb table lists in-frame clones only, not all of them. This sample has under 200,000 clones, with around 83% found just once. Sequencing used PBMCs or T cells enriched from blood (not recorded which). The chain combines TRBV19 with TRBJ2-4, with TRBD2 as a possible D gene (5 bases). The clonotype was recovered from a woman between 25 and 40 years old who had been exposed to COVID-19. CDR3 residues: CASSIGRAALSIIQYF. CDR3 DNA sequence: TGTGCCAGTAGTATCGGGCGGGCAGCCCTTAGCATAATTCAGTACTTC.